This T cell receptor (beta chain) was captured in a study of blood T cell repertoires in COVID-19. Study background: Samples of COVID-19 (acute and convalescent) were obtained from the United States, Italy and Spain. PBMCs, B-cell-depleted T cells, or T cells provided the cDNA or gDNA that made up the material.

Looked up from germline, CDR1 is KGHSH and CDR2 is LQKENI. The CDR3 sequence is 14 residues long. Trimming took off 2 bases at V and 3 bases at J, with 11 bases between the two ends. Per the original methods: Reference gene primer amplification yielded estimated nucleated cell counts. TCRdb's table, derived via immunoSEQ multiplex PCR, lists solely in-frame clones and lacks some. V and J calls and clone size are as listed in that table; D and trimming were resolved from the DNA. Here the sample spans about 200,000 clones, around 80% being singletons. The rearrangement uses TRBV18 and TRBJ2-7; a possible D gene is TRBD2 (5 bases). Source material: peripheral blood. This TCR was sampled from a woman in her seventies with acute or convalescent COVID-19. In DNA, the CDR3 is TGTGCCAGCTCACCAAGGACGGGAAACTACGAGCAGTACTTC. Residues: CASSPRTGNYEQYF.